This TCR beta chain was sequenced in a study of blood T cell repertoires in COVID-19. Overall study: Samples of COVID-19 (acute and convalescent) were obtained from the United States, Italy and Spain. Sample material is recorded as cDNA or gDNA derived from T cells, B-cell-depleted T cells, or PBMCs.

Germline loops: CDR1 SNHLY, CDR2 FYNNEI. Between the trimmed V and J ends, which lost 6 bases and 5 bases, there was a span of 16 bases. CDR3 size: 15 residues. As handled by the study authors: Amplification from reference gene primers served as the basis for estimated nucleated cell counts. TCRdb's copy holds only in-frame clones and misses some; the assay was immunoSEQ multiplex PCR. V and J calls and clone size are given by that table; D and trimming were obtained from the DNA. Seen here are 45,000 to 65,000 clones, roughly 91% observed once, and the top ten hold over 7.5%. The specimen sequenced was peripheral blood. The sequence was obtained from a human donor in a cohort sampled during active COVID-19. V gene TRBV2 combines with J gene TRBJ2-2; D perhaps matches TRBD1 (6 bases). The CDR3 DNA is TGTGCCAGCAGCCCCGGGACATTGGGAACCGGGGAGCTGTTTTTT. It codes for CASSPGTLGTGELFF.